The clone carrying this T cell receptor beta chain was counted once. Germline lookup yields CDR1 PRHDT and CDR2 FYEKMQ (reference sequence). Losses at the gene ends were 3 bases for V and 6 bases for J; bases not matched to a gene: 7. The CDR3 sequence is 14 residues long. This sample was included in a study of PD-L1 blockade in urothelial cancer. The time point was: pretreatment peripheral blood. Measured with immunoSEQ multiplex PCR; TCRdb has only the in-frame clones, and not every one. The sample consists of around 100,000 clones, 90% of them appearing once. The chain recombines TRBV13 with TRBJ2-5; 7 bases are shared with TRBD1. This specimen was PBMCs, taken around atezolizumab (anti-PD-L1) treatment. The source of this sequence is a man in his sixties with urothelial cancer. CDR3 in amino acids: CASSLDRSSKTQYF. CDR3 bases: TGTGCCAGCAGCTTGGACAGGTCCTCGAAGACCCAGTACTTC.